A selection of T cell receptor beta chains follows, all from one sample in a study of blood T cells in healthy people across ages. TCRdb passed the 5' RACE reads through MiXCR, listing each CDR3 protein once. The sample lists 650,000 to 1,000,000 distinct CDR3 sequences; 36% were seen once. The sequencing input was blood. The receptor source for this set is a man aged 18 to 30 in good health. Each CDR3 is given without its conserved first and last residue.

v_call cdr3_aa
TRBV7-2 ASSLAVRQTQY
TRBV5-1 ASSYWDRAYNEQF
TRBV4-2 ASSQDPPGGGVDTQY
TRBV29-1 SVEMGYGYT
TRBV7-9 ASSTVPGQGGDTQY
TRBV7-2 ASSLGLKENIQY
TRBV15 ATSPDRVNYGYT
TRBV28 ASRPYRDHEQY
TRBV12-3/TRBV12-4 ASSFEGGSNQPQH
TRBV10-3 AISAWTDLIRLT
TRBV6-1 ASKTGASSYEQY
TRBV12-3/TRBV12-4 ASSAGQGENIQY
TRBV25-1 ASSHREGILNYGYT
TRBV6-1 ASSGAGTLNTEAF
TRBV7-2 ASSLAGSIQY